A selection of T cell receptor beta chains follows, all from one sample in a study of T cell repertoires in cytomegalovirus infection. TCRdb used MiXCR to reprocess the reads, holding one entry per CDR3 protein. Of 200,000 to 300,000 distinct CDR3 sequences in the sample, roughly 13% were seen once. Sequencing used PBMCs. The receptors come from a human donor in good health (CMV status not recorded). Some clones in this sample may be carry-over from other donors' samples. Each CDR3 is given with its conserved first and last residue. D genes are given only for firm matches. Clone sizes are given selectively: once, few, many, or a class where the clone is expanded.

CDR3 protein: CASSKSHEQYF
CDR3 DNA: TGTGCCAGCAGTAAGTCCCACGAGCAGTACTTC
clone size: -
J gene: TRBJ2-7
V gene: TRBV6-5
D gene: -

CDR3 protein: CASSPPGGVRNEQFF
CDR3 DNA: TGTGCCAGCTCACCCCCAGGCGGAGTACGGAATGAGCAGTTCTTC
clone size: -
J gene: TRBJ2-1
V gene: TRBV18
D gene: -

CDR3 protein: CASSSGQEYTEAFF
CDR3 DNA: TGTGCCAGCAGTTCGGGACAGGAATACACTGAAGCTTTCTTT
clone size: many
J gene: TRBJ1-1
V gene: TRBV6-5
D gene: TRBD1

CDR3 protein: CASSESSLGLHGYTF
CDR3 DNA: TGCGCCAGCAGTGAGTCGTCGCTGGGGCTACATGGCTACACCTTC
clone size: many
J gene: TRBJ1-2
V gene: TRBV10-2
D gene: -

CDR3 protein: CASSSPGSGAVDEQFF
CDR3 DNA: TGTGCCAGCAGCTCGCCCGGAAGCGGGGCTGTGGATGAGCAGTTCTTC
clone size: many
J gene: TRBJ2-1
V gene: TRBV7-3
D gene: TRBD2

CDR3 protein: CAISQGQVASNYGYTF
CDR3 DNA: TGTGCCATCAGTCAGGGACAGGTGGCCTCTAACTATGGCTACACCTTC
clone size: -
J gene: TRBJ1-2
V gene: TRBV10-3
D gene: TRBD1

CDR3 protein: CASSQLEAGELFF
CDR3 DNA: TGTGCCAGCAGCCAGCTAGAGGCCGGGGAGCTGTTTTTT
clone size: -
J gene: TRBJ2-2
V gene: TRBV11-2
D gene: -

CDR3 protein: CASSLGRANTDTQYF
CDR3 DNA: TGCGCCAGCAGCCTGGGGCGGGCGAACACAGATACGCAGTATTTT
clone size: many
J gene: TRBJ2-3
V gene: TRBV5-1
D gene: -

CDR3 protein: CASSWTSGSSYEQYF
CDR3 DNA: TGCGCCAGCAGCTGGACTAGCGGGAGCTCCTACGAGCAGTACTTC
clone size: -
J gene: TRBJ2-7
V gene: TRBV5-1
D gene: TRBD2

CDR3 protein: CASSRQGARTDTQYF
CDR3 DNA: TGTGCCAGCAGTCGACAGGGGGCAAGGACAGATACGCAGTATTTT
clone size: -
J gene: TRBJ2-3
V gene: TRBV6-5
D gene: TRBD1

CDR3 protein: CASSLSSSNTEAFF
CDR3 DNA: TGTGCCAGCAGCTTATCGTCGTCAAACACTGAAGCTTTCTTT
clone size: few
J gene: TRBJ1-1
V gene: TRBV5-4
D gene: -

CDR3 protein: CASRERGEAYEQYF
CDR3 DNA: TGTGCCAGCAGAGAGCGGGGAGAGGCCTACGAGCAGTACTTC
clone size: few
J gene: TRBJ2-7
V gene: TRBV6-6
D gene: TRBD2

CDR3 protein: CASSSVDPNYGYTF
CDR3 DNA: TGTGCCAGCAGCTCAGTGGACCCTAACTATGGCTACACCTTC
clone size: many
J gene: TRBJ1-2
V gene: TRBV7-8
D gene: -

CDR3 protein: CASTSDGTDTEAFF
CDR3 DNA: TGTGCCAGCACCTCGGACGGGACAGACACTGAAGCTTTCTTT
clone size: -
J gene: TRBJ1-1
V gene: TRBV2
D gene: TRBD1

CDR3 protein: CASSRTGRWDGNQPQHF
CDR3 DNA: TGTGCCAGCAGCCGGACAGGGAGGTGGGATGGCAATCAGCCCCAGCATTTT
clone size: medium-sized
J gene: TRBJ1-5
V gene: TRBV7-2
D gene: TRBD1

CDR3 protein: CASSPAGGASDEQFF
CDR3 DNA: TGTGCCAGCAGTCCAGCGGGGGGCGCGTCTGATGAGCAGTTCTTC
clone size: many
J gene: TRBJ2-1
V gene: TRBV27
D gene: TRBD2

CDR3 protein: CASSEGAVVSGNTIYF
CDR3 DNA: TGTGCCAGCAGCGAAGGGGCAGTGGTCTCTGGAAACACCATATATTTT
clone size: many
J gene: TRBJ1-3
V gene: TRBV7-8
D gene: -

CDR3 protein: CASQRASGGSSSYNEQFF
CDR3 DNA: TGTGCCAGTCAAAGGGCTAGCGGGGGGTCGAGCTCCTACAATGAGCAGTTCTTC
clone size: -
J gene: TRBJ2-1
V gene: TRBV6-1
D gene: TRBD2

CDR3 protein: CASSSGLDPDNEQFF
CDR3 DNA: TGTGCCAGCAGCTCGGGACTGGACCCAGACAATGAGCAGTTCTTC
clone size: few
J gene: TRBJ2-1
V gene: TRBV6-2/TRBV6-3
D gene: -

CDR3 protein: CASSITSGGWTDTQYF
CDR3 DNA: TGTGCCAGCAGCATAACTAGCGGGGGGTGGACAGATACGCAGTATTTT
clone size: many
J gene: TRBJ2-3
V gene: TRBV7-9
D gene: TRBD2

CDR3 protein: CSARDDVLPNYGYTF
CDR3 DNA: TGCAGTGCTAGAGATGACGTACTTCCTAACTATGGCTACACCTTC
clone size: -
J gene: TRBJ1-2
V gene: TRBV20-1
D gene: -

CDR3 protein: CATSRDGPSYEQYF
CDR3 DNA: TGTGCCACCAGCAGAGATGGGCCGTCCTACGAGCAGTACTTC
clone size: -
J gene: TRBJ2-7
V gene: TRBV15
D gene: -

CDR3 protein: CASREDEMGNQPQHF
CDR3 DNA: TGTGCCAGCAGAGAAGATGAGATGGGCAATCAGCCCCAGCATTTT
clone size: many
J gene: TRBJ1-5
V gene: TRBV2
D gene: -

CDR3 protein: CSVEKGKDGYTF
CDR3 DNA: TGCAGCGTTGAAAAGGGGAAGGATGGCTACACCTTC
clone size: -
J gene: TRBJ1-2
V gene: TRBV29-1
D gene: -

CDR3 protein: CASSFDRYSGELFF
CDR3 DNA: TGTGCTAGCAGCTTCGACAGATACTCCGGGGAGCTGTTTTTT
clone size: many
J gene: TRBJ2-2
V gene: TRBV7-7
D gene: -

CDR3 protein: CSARLTTSTDTQYF
CDR3 DNA: TGCAGTGCTAGGCTAACAACTAGCACAGATACGCAGTATTTT
clone size: many
J gene: TRBJ2-3
V gene: TRBV20-1
D gene: -

CDR3 protein: CASSRGGGGNTIYF
CDR3 DNA: TGCGCCAGCAGCCGTGGGGGAGGTGGAAACACCATATATTTT
clone size: many
J gene: TRBJ1-3
V gene: TRBV4-1
D gene: -

CDR3 protein: CSAEPIAGVSYEQYF
CDR3 DNA: TGCAGTGCTGAACCTATAGCGGGGGTGTCCTACGAGCAGTACTTC
clone size: few
J gene: TRBJ2-7
V gene: TRBV20-1
D gene: TRBD2

CDR3 protein: CASSLRGETQYF
CDR3 DNA: TGTGCCAGCAGCCTGAGGGGGGAGACCCAGTACTTC
clone size: many
J gene: TRBJ2-5
V gene: TRBV11-3
D gene: -

CDR3 protein: CASSLLLLAGYNEQFF
CDR3 DNA: TGTGCCAGCAGTTTATTGTTACTAGCGGGGTACAATGAGCAGTTCTTC
clone size: few
J gene: TRBJ2-1
V gene: TRBV28
D gene: TRBD2

CDR3 protein: CASSYSGPGGVYNEQFF
CDR3 DNA: TGTGCCAGCAGTTACTCGGGTCCGGGGGGCGTCTACAATGAGCAGTTCTTC
clone size: -
J gene: TRBJ2-1
V gene: TRBV6-2/TRBV6-3
D gene: -

CDR3 protein: CSARDWLGHPGNTIYF
CDR3 DNA: TGCAGTGCTAGAGATTGGTTGGGCCACCCTGGAAACACCATATATTTT
clone size: many
J gene: TRBJ1-3
V gene: TRBV20-1
D gene: -

CDR3 protein: CSALSSGEETQYF
CDR3 DNA: TGCAGTGCCCTTTCTAGCGGGGAAGAGACCCAGTACTTC
clone size: -
J gene: TRBJ2-5
V gene: TRBV20-1
D gene: TRBD2

CDR3 protein: CAISDRTTGAYGYTF
CDR3 DNA: TGTGCCATCAGTGACCGGACGACAGGAGCATATGGCTACACCTTC
clone size: -
J gene: TRBJ1-2
V gene: TRBV10-3
D gene: -

CDR3 protein: CSGTSGLFSYEQYF
CDR3 DNA: TGCAGTGGAACTAGCGGCCTTTTCTCCTACGAGCAGTACTTC
clone size: -
J gene: TRBJ2-7
V gene: TRBV20-1
D gene: TRBD2

CDR3 protein: CASSPMTAQETQYF
CDR3 DNA: TGTGCCAGCAGTCCAATGACAGCTCAAGAGACCCAGTACTTC
clone size: many
J gene: TRBJ2-5
V gene: TRBV12-3/TRBV12-4
D gene: -

CDR3 protein: CATVPGQGVYGYTF
CDR3 DNA: TGTGCCACAGTTCCGGGACAGGGGGTCTATGGCTACACCTTC
clone size: -
J gene: TRBJ1-2
V gene: TRBV10-3
D gene: TRBD1

CDR3 protein: CATSSDRQGGTEAFF
CDR3 DNA: TGTGCCACCAGCAGTGACAGACAGGGTGGCACTGAAGCTTTCTTT
clone size: -
J gene: TRBJ1-1
V gene: TRBV15
D gene: TRBD1

CDR3 protein: CSARDGGLTDTQYF
CDR3 DNA: TGCAGTGCTAGAGATGGAGGCCTTACAGATACGCAGTATTTT
clone size: -
J gene: TRBJ2-3
V gene: TRBV20-1
D gene: -

CDR3 protein: CASSLVGGATSTDTQYF
CDR3 DNA: TGTGCCAGCAGCTTAGTCGGGGGGGCGACAAGCACAGATACGCAGTATTTT
clone size: once
J gene: TRBJ2-3
V gene: TRBV11-2
D gene: TRBD2

CDR3 protein: CSAGGGTGVNTIYF
CDR3 DNA: TGCAGTGCTGGGGGGGGGACAGGGGTTAACACCATATATTTT
clone size: few
J gene: TRBJ1-3
V gene: TRBV20-1
D gene: TRBD1

CDR3 protein: CSAESGTGIGQPQHF
CDR3 DNA: TGCAGTGCCGAATCCGGGACAGGCATCGGTCAGCCCCAGCATTTT
clone size: few
J gene: TRBJ1-5
V gene: TRBV20-1
D gene: TRBD1

CDR3 protein: CASSLAGDRNQPQHF
CDR3 DNA: TGTGCCAGCAGTTTAGCGGGGGATCGGAATCAGCCCCAGCATTTT
clone size: many
J gene: TRBJ1-5
V gene: TRBV12-3/TRBV12-4
D gene: -

CDR3 protein: CSARDRRKNTEAFF
CDR3 DNA: TGCAGTGCTAGAGACAGGCGAAAAAACACTGAAGCTTTCTTT
clone size: -
J gene: TRBJ1-1
V gene: TRBV20-1
D gene: -

CDR3 protein: CASSWGQGVYEQYF
CDR3 DNA: TGCGCCAGCAGCTGGGGACAGGGGGTATACGAGCAGTACTTC
clone size: many
J gene: TRBJ2-7
V gene: TRBV5-1
D gene: TRBD1

CDR3 protein: CASSLVGGAPQFNEQFF
CDR3 DNA: TGTGCCAGCAGCTTGGTAGGTGGGGCCCCACAGTTCAATGAGCAGTTCTTC
clone size: few
J gene: TRBJ2-1
V gene: TRBV5-5
D gene: -

CDR3 protein: CSARALENYGYTF
CDR3 DNA: TGCAGTGCTAGAGCCCTAGAAAACTATGGCTACACCTTC
clone size: many
J gene: TRBJ1-2
V gene: TRBV20-1
D gene: -

CDR3 protein: CASSIGLAGVDTQYF
CDR3 DNA: TGTGCCAGCAGCATCGGACTAGCGGGAGTGGATACGCAGTATTTT
clone size: -
J gene: TRBJ2-3
V gene: TRBV5-4
D gene: TRBD2

CDR3 protein: CASISTAPHEQYF
CDR3 DNA: TGTGCCAGCATCTCTACCGCGCCACACGAGCAGTACTTC
clone size: -
J gene: TRBJ2-7
V gene: TRBV2
D gene: -

CDR3 protein: CASSLGGNLGTEAFF
CDR3 DNA: TGTGCCAGCAGTTTGGGAGGGAATCTTGGCACTGAAGCTTTCTTT
clone size: few
J gene: TRBJ1-1
V gene: TRBV28
D gene: -

CDR3 protein: CSVAPGKQETQYF
CDR3 DNA: TGCAGCGTTGCCCCCGGAAAGCAAGAGACCCAGTACTTC
clone size: -
J gene: TRBJ2-5
V gene: TRBV29-1
D gene: -

CDR3 protein: CASSPGAGGLYEQYF
CDR3 DNA: TGTGCCAGCAGCCCGGGAGCGGGAGGACTATACGAGCAGTACTTC
clone size: many
J gene: TRBJ2-7
V gene: TRBV7-2
D gene: TRBD2

CDR3 protein: CASSLFGLTSGGTGELFF
CDR3 DNA: TGTGCCAGCAGCTTATTTGGTTTGACTAGCGGAGGCACCGGGGAGCTGTTTTTT
clone size: many
J gene: TRBJ2-2
V gene: TRBV7-6
D gene: TRBD2

CDR3 protein: CASRPWGGLSTDTQYF
CDR3 DNA: TGTGCCAGCAGACCGTGGGGGGGCTTGAGCACAGATACGCAGTATTTT
clone size: -
J gene: TRBJ2-3
V gene: TRBV6-1
D gene: -

CDR3 protein: CASSLTGSNEKLFF
CDR3 DNA: TGTGCCAGCAGCTTAACAGGGTCTAATGAAAAACTGTTTTTT
clone size: many
J gene: TRBJ1-4
V gene: TRBV7-2
D gene: -

CDR3 protein: CSARAETVNTEAFF
CDR3 DNA: TGCAGTGCTAGAGCAGAGACAGTGAACACTGAAGCTTTCTTT
clone size: -
J gene: TRBJ1-1
V gene: TRBV20-1
D gene: -

CDR3 protein: CAGSSLTGGDDEKLFF
CDR3 DNA: TGTGCCGGCAGTTCTCTTACAGGGGGCGACGATGAAAAACTGTTTTTT
clone size: -
J gene: TRBJ1-4
V gene: TRBV27
D gene: TRBD1

CDR3 protein: CASSQTSGTRDEYF
CDR3 DNA: TGTGCCAGCAGCCAAACCTCCGGGACACGCGATGAGTACTTC
clone size: -
J gene: TRBJ2-7
V gene: TRBV7-9
D gene: -

CDR3 protein: CASSNWDRLNTEAFF
CDR3 DNA: TGTGCCAGCAGCAACTGGGACAGACTGAACACTGAAGCTTTCTTT
clone size: many
J gene: TRBJ1-1
V gene: TRBV5-6
D gene: TRBD1